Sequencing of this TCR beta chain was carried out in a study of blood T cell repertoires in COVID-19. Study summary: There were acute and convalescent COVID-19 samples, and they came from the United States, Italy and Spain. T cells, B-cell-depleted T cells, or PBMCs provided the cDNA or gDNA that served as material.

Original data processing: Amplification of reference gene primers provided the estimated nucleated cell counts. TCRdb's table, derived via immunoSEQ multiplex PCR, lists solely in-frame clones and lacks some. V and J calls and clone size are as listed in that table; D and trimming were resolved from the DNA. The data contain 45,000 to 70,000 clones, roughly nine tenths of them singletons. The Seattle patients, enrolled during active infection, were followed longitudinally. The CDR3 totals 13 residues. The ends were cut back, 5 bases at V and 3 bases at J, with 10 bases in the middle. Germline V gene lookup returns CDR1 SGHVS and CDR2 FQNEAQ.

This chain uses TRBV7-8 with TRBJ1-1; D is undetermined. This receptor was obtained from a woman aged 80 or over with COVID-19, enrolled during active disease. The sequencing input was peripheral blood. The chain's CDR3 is CASSTAGYTEAFF. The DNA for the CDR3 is TGTGCCAGCAGCACGGCGGGGTACACTGAAGCTTTCTTT.